A single sample is the source of the 11 T cell receptor beta chains below, sequenced in a study of T cells in Graves' hyperthyroidism and ophthalmopathy. What was amplified from RNA transcripts were TCR beta CDR3 regions. First-round RT-PCR targeting the TCR CDR3 was performed with the HTBI primer set. TCRdb reprocessed the multiplex PCR reads with MiXCR, giving one entry per CDR3 protein. The sample records under 650,000 distinct CDR3 sequences, about 16% being singletons. Sequencing was performed on blood. The source is a woman aged 25-40 years with Graves' hyperthyroidism.

Ten or more counts support this clonotype. The chain is built from TRBV7-3 and TRBJ2-3; 9 bases are shared with TRBD2. Germline V lookup: CDR1 SGHTA, CDR2 FQGTGA. Losses at the gene ends were 7 bases for V and 1 base for J; bases not matched to a gene: 3. This CDR3 contains 14 residues. CDR3 protein: CASKRLAGTDTQYF. The CDR3 region has the DNA TGTGCCAGCAAGCGACTAGCGGGCACAGATACGCAGTATTTT. The full variable domain, in which reference TRBV7-3 and TRBJ2-3 provide the parts outside the CDR3, is GAGVSQTPSNKVTEKGKYVELRCDPISGHTALYWYRQSLGQGPEFLIYFQGTGAADDSGLPNDRFFAVRPEGSVSTLKIQRTERGDSAVYLCASKRLAGTDTQYFGPGTRLTVL.

In its sample, this clonotype was seen many times. The chain carries TRBV7-2 and TRBJ1-2, with a tentative D call TRBD1 (5 bases). V dropped 4 bases and J dropped 4 bases, with 13 bases sitting between them. The CDR3 has 14 amino acids. Germline lookup yields CDR1 SGHTA and CDR2 FQGNSA. DNA of the CDR3: TGTGCCAGCAGCTACCGGGACCAAGGCTATGGCTACACCTTC. It specifies CASSYRDQGYGYTF.

The sample holds a few counts of this clonotype. The chain carries TRBV12-5 and TRBJ1-3; the D gene is possibly TRBD1 (5 bases). From germline, CDR1 is LGHNT and CDR2 FRNRAP. The V end was cut by 0 bases, the J end by 2 bases, with 14 bases between. CDR3 size: 17 residues. CDR3 DNA sequence: TGTGCTAGTGGTTTGGTACGTTTAGGCAGGGCTGGAAACACCATATATTTT. This encodes CASGLVRLGRAGNTIYF.

The gene calls are TRBV18 and TRBJ1-2; the D gene is possibly TRBD1 (5 bases). The ends were cut back, 3 bases at V and 2 bases at J, with 10 bases in the middle. Germline-derived CDR1 and CDR2 are KGHSH and LQKENI. There are 14 residues in the CDR3. The CDR3 is CASSPRDGNYGYTF. The CDR3 region has the DNA TGTGCCAGCTCACCTAGGGACGGCAACTATGGCTACACCTTC.

This clonotype was recorded at least ten times. The rearrangement links TRBV20-1 to TRBJ2-7; D uncertain. Germline V gives CDR1 DFQATT, CDR2 SNEGSKA (reference sequence). Trimming cost V 2 bases and J 1 base, with 12 bases left between them. The CDR3 consists of 14 residues. CDR3 in amino acids: CSARKLVFSYEQYF. The DNA for the CDR3 is TGCAGTGCTAGAAAATTGGTGTTTTCCTACGAGCAGTACTTC.

This clonotype has only one observation. The J gene is TRBJ1-2, the V gene TRBV29-1; D ambiguous. There are 11 residues in the CDR3. Looked up from germline, CDR1 is SQVTM and CDR2 is ANQGSEA. Trimming removed 4 bases from V and 3 bases from J, with 6 bases in between. CDR3 protein: CSVGTDYGYTF. The CDR3 nucleotides are TGCAGCGTTGGAACAGACTATGGCTACACCTTC.

This clonotype was counted between two and nine times. CDR3 in amino acids: CASSPGGRYNSPLHF. CDR3 coding DNA: TGTGCCAGCAGCCCTGGGGGAAGATATAATTCACCCCTCCACTTT. This rearrangement joins TRBV27 to TRBJ1-6, with a possible D match to TRBD1 (5 bases). CDR1 is MNHEY and CDR2 is SMNVEV in the germline V gene (reference sequence). This CDR3 contains 15 residues. Trimming removed 6 bases from V and 4 bases from J, with 13 bases in between.

This rearrangement joins TRBV30 to TRBJ1-5; the D gene is possibly TRBD1 (5 bases). The CDR3 loop spans 14 amino acids. V lost 2 bases to trimming and J lost 2 bases, with 10 bases between them. Germline CDR1 is GTSNPN and CDR2 is SVGIG (reference sequence). The CDR3 DNA reads as TGTGCCTGGAGTTGGGGGGATGGCAATCAGCCCCAGCATTTT. Its protein is CAWSWGDGNQPQHF.

This clonotype came up many times. V usage is TRBV28 and J usage is TRBJ2-5; D not certain. Trimming took off 6 bases at V and 5 bases at J, with 13 bases between the two ends. From germline, CDR1 is MDHEN and CDR2 SYDVKM. This CDR3 has 13 amino acids. The CDR3 DNA follows: TGTGCCAGCAGCGTGATAAGCCAGGAGACCCAGTACTTC. It codes for CASSVISQETQYF.

The rearrangement uses TRBV11-2 and TRBJ2-3, with TRBD1 as a possible D gene (5 bases). V was cut by 6 bases and J by 6 bases, with 16 bases left in between. CDR3 size: 14 residues. Per the germline V gene, CDR1 is SGHAT and CDR2 is FQNNGV. The CDR3 nucleotides read TGTGCCAGCAGATCACAGGAACGAAGGGATACGCAGTATTTT. Protein: CASRSQERRDTQYF.

Only a few counts were recorded for this clonotype. Compared with germline, one end of the junction differs, possibly owing to a read error. The CDR3: CASTPQGREKLFF. The CDR3 bases are TGTGCAAGCACCCCCCAGGGGCGCGAAAAACTGTTTTTT. This chain uses TRBV12-3 or TRBV12-4 with TRBJ1-4; the D gene is possibly TRBD1 (6 bases). This CDR3 region has 13 residues.